This is a list of T cell receptor beta chains from one sample in a study of control samples from healthy donors and cancer patients. This table comes from immunoSEQ multiplex PCR, and its TCRdb copy is limited to in-frame clones, with some not included. The sample includes fewer than 20,000 clones, around 84% seen only once; the top ten take roughly 12%. Sequenced: PBMCs. Receptors were obtained from a woman aged 65 to 85 with colorectal cancer. The CDR3 runs from the conserved cysteine through the conserved F or W.

v_gene: TRBV5-1; CDR3aa: CASSLGQIATNEKLFF
v_gene: TRBV6-2/TRBV6-3; CDR3aa: CASSLQYEAFF
v_gene: TRBV30; CDR3aa: CAWSAGGNSPLHF
v_gene: TRBV27; CDR3aa: CASSLSPSTDYEQYF
v_gene: TRBV4-1; CDR3aa: CASSQDSPGEVAGEGSYEQYF
v_gene: TRBV19; CDR3aa: CASRHITSDEQFF
v_gene: TRBV10-2; CDR3aa: CASSDLSYNSPLHF
v_gene: TRBV12-5; CDR3aa: CASGLGTGGSTDTQYF
v_gene: TRBV27; CDR3aa: CASSRWTGANWGYTF
v_gene: TRBV30; CDR3aa: CAWTGTVSGNTIYF
v_gene: TRBV13; CDR3aa: CASSLTGAFTDTQYF
v_gene: TRBV7-9; CDR3aa: CASSPRSESYEQYF
v_gene: TRBV24-1; CDR3aa: CATGQDTQYF
v_gene: TRBV10-3; CDR3aa: CAISEGAEQYF
v_gene: TRBV11-3; CDR3aa: CASSLGSWWKRGNYEQYF
v_gene: TRBV5-4; CDR3aa: CASSADYPYEQYF
v_gene: TRBV2; CDR3aa: CASTRSRDRDSKNIQYF
v_gene: TRBV11-3; CDR3aa: CASSPGGRGRETQYF
v_gene: TRBV5-1; CDR3aa: CASSPNPGQAEAFF
v_gene: TRBV7-2; CDR3aa: CASSFPLAGGGYQETQYF
v_gene: TRBV5-6; CDR3aa: CASSPWGYNQPQHF
v_gene: TRBV5-8; CDR3aa: CASSISGASYNEQFF
v_gene: TRBV4-2; CDR3aa: CASSQSSLAGQETQYF
v_gene: TRBV6-6; CDR3aa: CASRRPGIGTEAFF
v_gene: TRBV5-1; CDR3aa: CASSLSGDYGYTF
v_gene: TRBV9; CDR3aa: CASGLDPGSGEQYF
v_gene: TRBV5-1; CDR3aa: CASSSTRQAALSSGANVLTF
v_gene: TRBV19; CDR3aa: CASRKTARGANVLTF
v_gene: TRBV4-2; CDR3aa: CASSQVRQSAEAFF
v_gene: TRBV11-2; CDR3aa: CASSLTGLAGEGTDTQYF
v_gene: TRBV18; CDR3aa: CASSPRDTNEKLFF
v_gene: TRBV10-3; CDR3aa: CAISDSAPYGYTF
v_gene: TRBV24-1; CDR3aa: CATSGQNTGELFF
v_gene: TRBV14; CDR3aa: CASSLPDFKETQYF
v_gene: TRBV3-1/TRBV3-2; CDR3aa: CASRPKGAGELFF
v_gene: TRBV7-2; CDR3aa: CASSGGDRASNEQFF
v_gene: TRBV18; CDR3aa: CASSPLQETQYF
v_gene: TRBV2; CDR3aa: CASSPSGRVYNEQFF
v_gene: TRBV9; CDR3aa: CASSPYMGSGNTIYF
v_gene: TRBV27; CDR3aa: CASSINPTQGPYTEAFF
v_gene: TRBV9; CDR3aa: CASSTQGYANYGYTF
v_gene: TRBV5-6; CDR3aa: CASSPGPDFDLHF
v_gene: TRBV4-1; CDR3aa: CASSQRGRSSGRAKDTQYF
v_gene: TRBV7-8; CDR3aa: CASSLAPGVLQYF
v_gene: TRBV6-2/TRBV6-3; CDR3aa: CASSYPGTGGQTQYF
v_gene: TRBV10-2; CDR3aa: CASSEMGGMQPQHF
v_gene: TRBV9; CDR3aa: CASSVGLRGGRSSYEQYF